The sequence of this T cell receptor beta chain was determined in a study of CD8+ T cells in alopecia areata. Extraction and reverse transcription of RNA yielded cDNA as the sequencing template. Data came from immunoSEQ multiplex PCR; TCRdb stores just in-frame clones and leaves some out. The table has 140,000 to 150,000 clones, about 60% seen once. There are 12 residues in the CDR3. CDR1 is SNHLY and CDR2 is FYNNEI in the germline V gene. Trimming stripped 6 bases from V and 5 bases from J, with 10 bases between. The investigators collected lesional scalp punch biopsies and peripheral blood from alopecia areata patients. CD4+ and CD8+ T cells were sorted from PBMCs.

This TCR derives from a human donor with alopecia areata. The sequencing used CD4+ T cells sorted from blood, collected at week 0. The V gene is TRBV2, the J gene TRBJ1-1; a possible D gene is TRBD1 (5 bases). The CDR3 sequence is CASSGGMTEAFF. CDR3 nucleotides: TGTGCCAGCAGCGGGGGGATGACTGAAGCTTTCTTT.